The 2 T cell receptor beta chains below were found in one sample sequenced in a study of blood T cell repertoires in COVID-19. Assay used: immunoSEQ multiplex PCR; TCRdb lists only in-frame clones, some missing. The sample has approximately 310,000 clones; more than 75% are singletons. The sequenced material came from peripheral blood. All receptors derive from a woman between 50 and 59 years old who had recovered from COVID-19.

This clone was recorded a few times. The CDR3 bases are TGTGCCATCAGTGAGGGACAGGTGAGAGAATCACCCCTCCACTTT. Residues: CAISEGQVRESPLHF. The J gene is TRBJ1-6, the V gene TRBV10-3, with TRBD1 matching 7 bases. The length of the CDR3 is 15 residues. Germline V lookup: CDR1 ENHRY, CDR2 SYGVKD. J gave up 10 bases and V 2 bases, and 8 bases lay outside the gene matches.

This chain links TRBV5-1 with TRBJ2-2, with 7 bases matching TRBD2. Losses at the gene ends were 1 base for V and 0 bases for J; bases not matched to a gene: 6. This CDR3 spans 17 amino acids. Germline loops: CDR1 SGHRS, CDR2 YFSETQ. The CDR3 reads CASSLFSAGPNTGELFF. The CDR3 DNA is TGCGCCAGCAGCTTGTTCTCAGCGGGACCGAACACCGGGGAGCTGTTTTTT.